A selection of T cell receptor beta chains follows, all from one sample in a study of spatial heterogeneity in lung cancer. TCRdb ran MiXCR on the 5' RACE reads and lists one entry per CDR3 protein. In the table there are under 150,000 distinct CDR3 sequences, approximately 11% of which are singletons. The sample consisted of PBMCs, taken at follow-up. The source is a female donor with early-stage non-small cell lung cancer. CDR3s include the opening cysteine and the closing phenylalanine or tryptophan. D genes are given only for firm matches. Rows may omit the clone size; those that give it use once, few, many or a size class.

>TRBD1|-|TRBJ1-1|TRBV10-1
CASSEYRGDTEAFF
TGCGCCAGCAGTGAGTACAGGGGAGACACTGAAGCTTTCTTT
>-|few|TRBJ2-7|TRBV12-3/TRBV12-4
CASSLGRVYEQYF
TGTGCCAGCAGTTTAGGCAGGGTTTACGAGCAGTACTTC
>-|-|TRBJ2-1|TRBV9
CASSALQGYNEQFF
TGTGCCAGCAGCGCCTTACAGGGATACAATGAGCAGTTCTTC
>TRBD1|-|TRBJ2-2|TRBV6-2/TRBV6-3
CASRLTGTNTGELFF
TGTGCCAGCCGCTTGACAGGGACGAACACCGGGGAGCTGTTTTTT
>-|-|TRBJ1-1|TRBV2
CASSEARLRDNTEAFF
TGTGCCAGCAGTGAAGCGCGTTTGCGAGATAACACTGAAGCTTTCTTT
>TRBD1|few|TRBJ2-2|TRBV24-1
CATSDPGTENTGELFF
TGTGCCACCAGTGACCCCGGGACAGAAAACACCGGGGAGCTGTTTTTT
>-|few|TRBJ1-4|TRBV28
CASSLASYSYPEKLFF
TGTGCCAGCAGTCTCGCTAGTTATTCATATCCTGAAAAACTGTTTTTT
>-|few|TRBJ2-5|TRBV5-4
CASSLIFSSQETQYF
TGTGCCAGCAGCTTGATTTTTAGTTCCCAAGAGACCCAGTACTTC
>-|-|TRBJ2-3|TRBV12-3/TRBV12-4
CASAGFTDTQYF
TGTGCCAGCGCGGGGTTCACAGATACGCAGTATTTT
>TRBD1|few|TRBJ1-2|TRBV25-1
CASSHRDRGYGYTF
TGTGCCAGCAGTCATCGTGACAGGGGCTATGGCTACACCTTC
>TRBD2|-|TRBJ2-2|TRBV27
CASSFRLAGHSKAGELFF
TGTGCCAGCAGTTTCCGCCTAGCGGGACACTCGAAAGCCGGGGAGCTGTTTTTT
>-|-|TRBJ2-1|TRBV7-3
CASSPARGEQFF
TGTGCCAGCAGCCCAGCGAGGGGGGAGCAGTTCTTC
>-|-|TRBJ2-3|TRBV7-9
CASSRTMAAAFTDTQYF
TGTGCCAGCAGCCGCACAATGGCGGCCGCCTTCACAGATACGCAGTATTTT
>-|many|TRBJ1-4|TRBV7-9
CASSLDKGVPNEKLFF
TGTGCCAGCAGCTTAGACAAAGGAGTCCCTAATGAAAAACTGTTTTTT
>-|-|TRBJ1-4|TRBV28
CASSQGNPYEKLFF
TGTGCCAGCAGCCAAGGCAACCCGTATGAAAAACTGTTTTTT
>TRBD1|many|TRBJ1-2|TRBV27
CASGLGGQGVVYGYTF
TGTGCCAGCGGCCTCGGAGGACAGGGAGTAGTATATGGCTACACCTTC
>-|-|TRBJ2-1|TRBV7-8
CASSLRQRHEQFF
TGTGCCAGCAGCCTCCGACAGCGGCATGAGCAGTTCTTC
>TRBD2|few|TRBJ2-5|TRBV7-2
CASSKGLALRRGLWKETQYF
TGTGCCAGCAGCAAAGGACTAGCGCTTAGGAGAGGCCTATGGAAAGAGACCCAGTACTTC
>-|-|TRBJ2-6|TRBV9
CASSTRQLPGANVLTF
TGTGCCAGCAGCACTAGACAGCTGCCCGGGGCCAACGTCCTGACTTTC
>-|many|TRBJ2-2|TRBV29-1
CSVLGGPTTGELFF
TGCAGCGTCCTTGGGGGCCCGACCACCGGGGAGCTGTTTTTT
>TRBD1|many|TRBJ1-5|TRBV5-6
CASSLGTGSNQPQHF
TGTGCCAGCAGCCTGGGGACAGGGAGCAATCAGCCCCAGCATTTT
>TRBD2|many|TRBJ2-5|TRBV23-1
CASSHRGEGRETQYF
TGCGCCAGCAGTCATCGTGGGGAGGGTAGAGAGACCCAGTACTTC
>-|few|TRBJ2-7|TRBV28
CASAGPSYEQYF
TGTGCCAGTGCCGGGCCGTCCTACGAGCAGTACTTC
>TRBD2|-|TRBJ2-3|TRBV5-4
CASSLVSSGTDTQYF
TGTGCCAGCAGCTTGGTTTCTAGCGGGACAGATACGCAGTATTTT
>-|few|TRBJ2-1|TRBV24-1
CATSRVEFNEQFF
TGTGCCACCAGCAGGGTTGAGTTCAATGAGCAGTTCTTC
>TRBD1|-|TRBJ1-5|TRBV5-1
CASSLGQGPQHF
TGCGCCAGCAGCTTGGGACAGGGCCCCCAGCATTTT
>-|many|TRBJ2-7|TRBV20-1
CSASGTNPYEQYF
TGCAGTGCTTCCGGGACAAACCCCTACGAGCAGTACTTC
>TRBD2|once|TRBJ2-1|TRBV6-1
CASSEVGLAVYNEQFF
TGTGCCAGCAGTGAAGTAGGGCTAGCGGTTTACAATGAGCAGTTCTTC
>-|few|TRBJ2-2|TRBV28
CASLPPGGGRELFF
TGTGCCAGCCTCCCCCCTGGGGGGGGCCGGGAGCTGTTTTTT
>-|many|TRBJ2-7|TRBV28
CASSFSGLTYEQYF
TGTGCCAGCAGTTTTTCGGGACTTACCTACGAGCAGTACTTC
>-|-|TRBJ1-6|TRBV19
CASRSRDTYNSPLHF
TGTGCCAGTAGGAGCCGGGACACTTATAATTCACCCCTCCACTTT
>-|-|TRBJ1-4|TRBV7-9
CASSLQTGREKLFF
TGTGCCAGCAGCTTACAGACAGGTCGGGAAAAACTGTTTTTT
>TRBD1|few|TRBJ1-1|TRBV4-3
CASSQDLGRGPPNTEAFF
TGCGCCAGCAGCCAAGATTTGGGCAGGGGGCCCCCGAACACTGAAGCTTTCTTT
>TRBD2|many|TRBJ2-1|TRBV20-1
CSATPGLEDEQFF
TGCAGTGCTACCCCGGGACTAGAGGATGAGCAGTTCTTC
>-|-|TRBJ2-5|TRBV2
CASGGLTQGETQYF
TGTGCCAGCGGGGGACTAACCCAGGGGGAGACCCAGTACTTC
>TRBD1|-|TRBJ2-2|TRBV29-1
CSVEGEDRGTGELFF
TGCAGCGTTGAGGGAGAGGACAGGGGAACCGGGGAGCTGTTTTTT
>-|many|TRBJ2-1|TRBV24-1
CATSEPAISYNEQFF
TGTGCCACCAGTGAGCCAGCGATCTCCTACAATGAGCAGTTCTTC
>TRBD1|-|TRBJ1-1|TRBV28
CASRMGQLNTEAFF
TGTGCCAGCCGTATGGGACAGCTAAACACTGAAGCTTTCTTT
>-|few|TRBJ1-2|TRBV11-1
CASSPWAADGYTF
TGTGCCAGCAGTCCTTGGGCGGCGGATGGCTACACCTTC
>TRBD1|-|TRBJ1-1|TRBV5-1
CASSSGQALNTEAFF
TGCGCCAGCAGCTCCGGACAGGCTTTGAACACTGAAGCTTTCTTT
>-|-|TRBJ2-2|TRBV29-1
CAYRGGLVGELFF
TGCGCCTACAGGGGAGGTCTCGTCGGGGAGCTGTTTTTT
>-|-|TRBJ2-3|TRBV29-1
CSVVFLDYLMTDTQYF
TGCAGCGTTGTCTTCCTGGACTACCTTATGACAGATACGCAGTATTTT
>-|few|TRBJ1-1|TRBV29-1
CSVVDFPEAFF
TGCAGCGTTGTTGATTTCCCTGAAGCTTTCTTT
>TRBD2|-|TRBJ2-3|TRBV20-1
CSALSGRGTDTQYF
TGCAGTGCCCTTAGCGGGAGGGGGACAGATACGCAGTATTTT
>-|-|TRBJ2-2|TRBV10-3
CAISAGSSTGELFF
TGTGCCATCAGTGCTGGCTCATCCACCGGGGAGCTGTTTTTT
>TRBD1|-|TRBJ1-1|TRBV7-2
CASSPYGTGLATEAFF
TGTGCCAGCAGCCCGTACGGGACAGGGTTGGCCACTGAAGCTTTCTTT
>TRBD2|-|TRBJ2-1|TRBV6-2/TRBV6-3
CASTPLTSGGLNEQFF
TGTGCCAGCACTCCGTTGACTAGCGGGGGGCTCAATGAGCAGTTCTTC
>TRBD2|-|TRBJ2-1|TRBV5-1
CASSLYATGTSGSYEQFF
TGCGCCAGCAGCTTGTATGCCACCGGGACTAGCGGGAGCTATGAGCAGTTCTTC
>TRBD1|-|TRBJ1-5|TRBV28
CASSLQGARQPQHF
TGTGCCAGCAGTTTGCAGGGGGCTAGGCAGCCCCAGCATTTT
>-|-|TRBJ1-3|TRBV18
CASSRMDTFSGNTIYF
TGTGCCAGCTCACGTATGGACACGTTCTCTGGAAACACCATATATTTT
>TRBD2|few|TRBJ2-1|TRBV18
CASSSIAGELSNEQFF
TGTGCCAGCTCGTCAATAGCGGGAGAGCTTTCCAATGAGCAGTTCTTC
>TRBD1|-|TRBJ2-4|TRBV7-9
CASSLALGQRQGRTKNIQYF
TGTGCCAGCAGCTTAGCCTTAGGACAAAGACAGGGGAGGACCAAAAACATTCAGTACTTC
>-|few|TRBJ2-3|TRBV7-2
CASSPPTVTDTQYF
TGTGCCAGCAGCCCGCCGACAGTCACAGATACGCAGTATTTT
>TRBD1|few|TRBJ2-1|TRBV27
CASSFQGAYEQFF
TGTGCCAGCAGTTTCCAGGGGGCCTATGAGCAGTTCTTC